The 4 T cell receptor beta chains below all came from one sample that was sequenced in a study of response to subunit inactivated influenza vaccine. Using its own MiXCR run on the RT-PCR reads, TCRdb lists one record per CDR3 protein. The sample includes 150,000 to 200,000 distinct CDR3 sequences, about 12% of them seen just once. These data also featured in a second study, about T cells expressing NK-cell markers. In that study: The authors generated TCR beta cDNA through 5'RACE template switching with UMIs.

Here the sequenced sample was CD8+ T cells sorted from PBMCs, taken approximately 12 days after vaccination. The receptors were gathered from a man in his fifties or sixties who received an inactivated influenza vaccine.

CDR3 in DNA: TGTGCCAGCAGTCGTAACACAGATACGCAGTATTTT. Amino acid sequence: CASSRNTDTQYF. V is TRBV27 and J is TRBJ2-3; D is unclear. Germline V gene lookup returns CDR1 MNHEY and CDR2 SMNVEV (reference sequence). With 5 bases removed from V and 2 bases from J, the gap between germline ends came to 5 bases. There are 12 residues in the CDR3.

There are a few counts of this clonotype. The rearrangement joins TRBV6-2 or TRBV6-3 to TRBJ2-7; unclear D gene. This CDR3 has 14 residues. Germline V gene data show CDR1 as MNHEY and CDR2 as SVGEGT. V was cut by 2 bases and J by 5 bases, with 13 bases left in between. The CDR3 is CASSYRVNPHEQYF. Written as DNA, the CDR3 is TGTGCCAGCAGTTACAGGGTAAATCCCCACGAGCAGTACTTC.

This clonotype was seen only once. This chain connects TRBV4-3 to TRBJ2-7; the match to TRBD2 covers 8 bases. V shed 0 bases, J shed 3 bases, and the junction held 4 bases outside the gene matches. This CDR3 contains 15 residues. Germline values: CDR1 LGHNA, CDR2 YSLEER. The CDR3 is CASSQDSGTSYEQYF. Here the CDR3 DNA reads TGCGCCAGCAGCCAAGATTCGGGGACTAGCTACGAGCAGTACTTC.

This chain connects TRBV6-1 to TRBJ2-1; 8 bases line up with TRBD2. Per germline, CDR1 MNHNS and CDR2 SASEGT. V shed 6 bases, J shed 2 bases, and the junction held 6 bases outside the gene matches. The CDR3 is 15 residues long. The CDR3 region has the DNA TGTGCCAGCAGGGAACTAGCGGCCCCCTACAATGAGCAGTTCTTC. This gives the protein CASRELAAPYNEQFF.